Following are 32 T cell receptor beta chains from one sample sequenced in a study of PD-1 blockade in mismatch repair-deficient tumors. Method: immunoSEQ multiplex PCR; TCRdb's copy keeps in-frame clones and lacks some. The sample shows over 30,000 clones, 75% to 90% of them seen only once. Source: PBMCs, taken roughly 6 weeks after starting pembrolizumab. The origin of the receptors is an adult with mismatch repair-deficient cancer.

This clone was seen a handful of times. The CDR3 region is CASSIGLAGSNEQYF. For the CDR3, the DNA is TGTGCCAGTAGTATCGGCCTAGCGGGATCGAACGAGCAGTACTTC. The chain employs TRBV19 and TRBJ2-7, with TRBD2 identical over 9 bases. This CDR3 has 15 residues. The V segment lost 3 bases and the J segment 5 bases; nucleotides outside the gene matches: 8. Germline V gene sequence: CDR1 LNHDA, CDR2 SQIVND (reference sequence).

The chain recombines TRBV4-2 with TRBJ2-5; TRBD2 agrees at 8 bases. V gave up 5 bases and J gave up 2 bases; unmatched junction bases: 10. Looked up from germline, CDR1 is LGHNA and CDR2 is YNFKEQ. The length of the CDR3 is 16 residues. The CDR3 loop is CASSEALLAEQETQYF. Written as DNA, the CDR3 is TGTGCCAGCAGCGAGGCCCTACTAGCGGAACAAGAGACCCAGTACTTC.

The chain has TRBV27 and TRBJ1-5; the D gene is possibly TRBD1 (6 bases). The germline V and J ends were trimmed by 6 bases and 6 bases, with 12 bases remaining between them. Germline values: CDR1 MNHEY, CDR2 SMNVEV (reference sequence). The CDR3 contains 13 residues. The CDR3 nucleotides read TGTGCCAGCAGGGCGAGGGGGAGTCAGCCCCAGCATTTT. Its protein is CASRARGSQPQHF.

The rearrangement links TRBV7-2 to TRBJ2-1; D might be TRBD2 (6 bases). This CDR3 region has 15 residues. The V end lost 1 base, the J end lost 0 bases, and 7 bases lay between the germline ends. In germline, CDR1 is SGHTA, CDR2 FQGNSA. The CDR3 nucleotides are TGTGCCAGCAGCTTAGTGGGGGGCTCCTACAATGAGCAGTTCTTC. Amino acid sequence: CASSLVGGSYNEQFF.

This sequence joins TRBV28 and TRBJ1-6; weak D call: TRBD1 (5 bases). The CDR3 spans 14 residues. Germline values: CDR1 MDHEN, CDR2 SYDVKM. Trimming removed 5 bases from V and 2 bases from J, with 7 bases in between. Here the CDR3 DNA reads TGTGCCAGCAGTCAGGGAACCTATAATTCACCCCTCCACTTT. Protein sequence: CASSQGTYNSPLHF.

This chain connects TRBV6-1 to TRBJ2-1; 12 bases map to TRBD2. Germline lookup yields CDR1 MNHNS and CDR2 SASEGT. Trimming at V came to 2 bases and at J to 10 bases, leaving 9 bases not matched to a gene. There are 16 residues in the CDR3. The DNA of the CDR3 is TGTGCCAGCAGTGAAACGGCTAGCGGGAGGGTCTTAGAGCAGTTCTTC. Translated, it gives CASSETASGRVLEQFF.

V and J are TRBV6-1 and TRBJ2-5; D is unclear. The last part of the DNA fits TRBJ2-7 better; the J call may be wrong. Per the germline V gene, CDR1 is MNHNS and CDR2 is SASEGT. This CDR3 has 12 amino acids. CDR3 loop: CASGPSSYEQYF. CDR3 coding DNA: TGTGCCAGCGGCCCTAGCTCCTACGAGCAGTACTTC.

A few counts support this clone. V is TRBV6-4 and J is TRBJ2-7, with 8 bases that match TRBD2. There are 15 residues in the CDR3. Germline V gene lookup returns CDR1 MRHNA and CDR2 SNTAGT. V dropped 9 bases and J dropped 5; count of bases not matched to a gene: 15. In nucleotides, the CDR3 is TGTGCCAGGTTTAGCGGGATCAACCCTCCCGACGAGCAGTACTTC. This translates into CARFSGINPPDEQYF.

This sequence joins TRBV9 and TRBJ2-5, with 7 bases identical to TRBD2. V gave up 2 bases and J gave up 5 bases; unmatched junction bases: 6. Germline V gene sequence: CDR1 SGDLS, CDR2 YYNGEE. The CDR3 consists of 14 residues. CDR3 in amino acids: CASSVGAGGETQYF. CDR3 DNA: TGTGCCAGCAGCGTGGGTGCCGGGGGGGAGACCCAGTACTTC.

The J gene is TRBJ1-2, the V gene TRBV19; D is ambiguous. The CDR3 length is 15 residues. Between the trimmed V and J ends, which lost 5 bases and 0 bases, there was a span of 13 bases. CDR1 and CDR2 (germline): LNHDA, SQIVND (reference sequence). As DNA, the CDR3 is TGTGCCAGTAGTTCAAAACACCATACTAACTATGGCTACACCTTC. Translating it yields CASSSKHHTNYGYTF.

This clone was observed once. This chain connects TRBV2 to TRBJ1-2, with D uncertain. The CDR3 extends over 14 amino acids. The germline V and J ends were trimmed by 6 bases and 4 bases, with 15 bases remaining between them. The germline V gene encodes CDR1 SNHLY and CDR2 FYNNEI. CDR3 DNA sequence: TGTGCCAGCAGCGCAGGACTTCAAGGCTATGGCTACACCTTC. Translated: CASSAGLQGYGYTF.

V is TRBV7-3 and J is TRBJ1-2; D unresolved. V was cut by 4 bases and J by 5 bases, with 11 bases left in between. CDR1 is SGHTA, CDR2 FQGTGA, per germline. The CDR3 extends over 13 amino acids. The CDR3 DNA sequence: TGTGCCAGCAGCTCCTCGACTGATTATGGCTACACCTTC. Protein product: CASSSSTDYGYTF. Combining the CDR3 with reference TRBV7-3 and TRBJ1-2 gives the whole variable domain GAGVSQTPSNKVTEKGKYVELRCDPISGHTALYWYRQSLGQGPEFLIYFQGTGAADDSGLPNDRFFAVRPEGSVSTLKIQRTERGDSAVYLCASSSSTDYGYTFGSGTRLTVV.

The V call is TRBV5-4, the J call TRBJ2-3, with TRBD1 matching over 10 bases. Germline trimming cut 3 bases from V and 6 bases from J; bases unmatched to any gene: 4. CDR1 SGHNT and CDR2 YYREEE come from the germline V gene (reference sequence). The CDR3 is 14 residues long. The CDR3 is CASSSRTGGDTQYF. For the CDR3, the DNA is TGTGCCAGCAGCTCCCGGACAGGGGGGGATACGCAGTATTTT.

This chain uses TRBV5-1 with TRBJ1-2; the D gene is possibly TRBD1 (5 bases). CDR3 length equals 12 residues. Per the germline V gene, CDR1 is SGHRS and CDR2 is YFSETQ. V lost 2 bases to trimming and J lost 6 bases, with 8 bases between them. The CDR3 loop reads CASSLEGDGYTF. The CDR3 bases are TGCGCCAGCAGCTTAGAAGGGGATGGCTACACCTTC.

CDR3 bases: TGCGCCAGCAGTTATACAGGGGGCAAAACACCTTTCTATGGCTACACCTTC. This sequence encodes CASSYTGGKTPFYGYTF. The genes are TRBV23-1 and TRBJ1-2; 9 nucleotides agree with TRBD1. TRBV23-1 is placed among ORFs of uncertain function. The CDR3 sequence is 17 residues long. The junction had 14 bases not matched to a gene; V was cut back by 5 bases and J by 4 bases.

The V gene is TRBV4-2, the J gene TRBJ2-4; 11 nucleotides line up with TRBD1. CDR3 length: 17 amino acids. With 3 bases clipped from V and 1 base from J, the junction kept 5 bases outside the gene matches. Germline V gives CDR1 LGHNA, CDR2 YNFKEQ. The CDR3 loop reads CASSQDRGQRAKNIQYF. In nucleotides, the CDR3 is TGTGCCAGCAGCCAGGACAGGGGGCAGCGGGCCAAAAACATTCAGTACTTC.

The V gene is TRBV5-1, the J gene TRBJ2-1; 8 nucleotides line up with TRBD2. The V and J ends lost 4 bases and 7 bases, in that order; junction bases with no gene match: 7. Germline CDR1 and CDR2: SGHRS and YFSETQ. The CDR3 runs to 14 residues. CDR3 bases: TGCGCCAGCAGCCCCGGACTAGCTGGTAATGAGCAGTTCTTC. It specifies CASSPGLAGNEQFF. Full variable domain (outside the CDR3, taken from reference TRBV5-1 and TRBJ2-1): KAGVTQTPRYLIKTRGQQVTLSCSPISGHRSVSWYQQTPGQGLQFLFEYFSETQRNKGNFPGRFSGRQFSNSRSEMNVSTLELGDSALYLCASSPGLAGNEQFFGPGTRLTVL.

CDR3: CASSVATRSLNTGELFF. CDR3 sequence (DNA): TGTGCCAGCAGCGTAGCAACTAGGTCCCTGAACACCGGGGAGCTGTTTTTT. V usage is TRBV9 and J usage is TRBJ2-2; weak D call: TRBD2 (5 bases). This CDR3 is 17 amino acids long. CDR1 and CDR2 from the germline V gene are SGDLS and YYNGEE. Between the trimmed V and J ends, which lost 0 bases and 1 base, there was a span of 13 bases.

V gene TRBV7-8 combines with J gene TRBJ2-7, with D tentatively TRBD2 (5 bases). CDR1 and CDR2 (germline): SGHVS, FQNEAQ. V dropped 9 bases and J dropped 5 bases, with 23 bases sitting between them. The CDR3 is made up of 15 amino acids. CDR3 sequence (DNA): TGTGCCAGTTCAAACGGTGGACTGTATCCTAACGAGCAGTACTTC. Residues: CASSNGGLYPNEQYF.

The V gene is TRBV4-1, the J gene TRBJ2-1; 8 positions agree with TRBD2. The CDR3 extends over 15 amino acids. Germline V lookup: CDR1 MGHRA, CDR2 YSYEKL. V shed 4 bases, J shed 7 bases, and the junction held 9 bases outside the gene matches. The CDR3 sequence is CASSRREGLGNEQFF. The CDR3, as DNA: TGCGCCAGCAGCCGACGGGAGGGCCTGGGAAATGAGCAGTTCTTC.

This clone was seen just once. The gene calls are TRBV28 and TRBJ2-2; 8 nucleotides line up with TRBD2. Unmatched junction bases numbered 11, after V lost 5 bases and J lost 3 bases. Per germline, CDR1 MDHEN and CDR2 SYDVKM. The CDR3 is made up of 17 amino acids. CDR3 in DNA: TGTGCCAGCAGTCGGGGTGGGGCTAGCGGGTACACCGGGGAGCTGTTTTTT. It encodes CASSRGGASGYTGELFF.

In its sample, this clone was seen once. The V call is TRBV5-1, the J call TRBJ1-5; TRBD1 aligns across 9 bases. V lost 4 bases and J lost 9; bases outside the gene matches: 11. The germline CDR1 and CDR2 sequences are SGHRS and YFSETQ. This CDR3 is built from 15 residues. The CDR3 loop reads CASSQIPGQGSPQHF. The CDR3, as DNA: TGCGCCAGCAGCCAAATCCCGGGACAGGGATCGCCCCAGCATTTT.

The gene calls are TRBV7-3 and TRBJ1-1, with unresolved D. The CDR3 totals 14 residues. Trimming left V 5 bases short and J 1 base short, with 11 bases between. Per the germline V gene, CDR1 is SGHTA and CDR2 is FQGTGA. The CDR3 protein is CASSQNGKNTEAFF. CDR3 nucleotides: TGTGCCAGCAGCCAGAACGGGAAGAACACTGAAGCTTTCTTT.

The gene calls are TRBV5-1 and TRBJ2-3; TRBD2 is a possible D gene (7 bases). V gave up 5 bases and J gave up 3 bases, with 16 bases separating them. The CDR3 sequence is 15 residues long. CDR1 SGHRS and CDR2 YFSETQ come from the germline V gene. The CDR3 loop is CASRRTGRGTDTQYF. DNA of the CDR3: TGCGCCAGCAGACGAACAGGGCGGGGGACAGATACGCAGTATTTT.

The chain is built from TRBV25-1 and TRBJ1-3; D perhaps matches TRBD1 (5 bases). The CDR3 is 13 amino acids. In germline, CDR1 is MGHDK, CDR2 SYGVNS. With 7 bases removed from V and 3 bases from J, the gap between germline ends came to 10 bases. CDR3 DNA sequence: TGTGCCAGCAAAGTGCAGGGTGGAAACACCATATATTTT. Its translation is CASKVQGGNTIYF.

The chain recombines TRBV4-1 with TRBJ1-1; a possible D gene is TRBD1 (6 bases). Germline V CDR1 and CDR2: MGHRA, YSYEKL. V was clipped by 0 bases and J by 5 bases, with 10 bases between them. The CDR3 consists of 14 residues. CDR3 protein: CASSQDTGLTEAFF. The CDR3 coding sequence is TGCGCCAGCAGCCAAGATACAGGGTTGACTGAAGCTTTCTTT.

The chain combines TRBV27 with TRBJ1-2; TRBD1 matches at 11 bases. CDR3 length equals 13 residues. J gave up 8 bases and V 3 bases, and 2 bases lay outside the gene matches. Germline CDR1 MNHEY, CDR2 SMNVEV (reference sequence). CDR3 amino acids: CASSLGQGDGYTF. In DNA form, the CDR3 reads TGTGCCAGCAGTTTGGGACAGGGGGACGGCTACACCTTC.

The chain links TRBV2 to TRBJ1-1; no reliable D call. The CDR3 totals 13 residues. Germline loops: CDR1 SNHLY, CDR2 FYNNEI. V lost 6 bases to trimming and J lost 1 base, with 9 bases between them. The chain's CDR3 is CASSTLRNTEAFF. In DNA form, the CDR3 reads TGTGCCAGCAGCACATTAAGGAACACTGAAGCTTTCTTT.

This sequence joins TRBV27 and TRBJ2-3; possible D gene TRBD2, 5 bases. The CDR3 sequence is 14 residues long. Per the germline V gene, CDR1 is MNHEY and CDR2 is SMNVEV (reference sequence). V was clipped by 6 bases and J by 1 base, with 11 bases between them. CDR3: CASRGVKGTDTQYF. In DNA form, the CDR3 reads TGTGCCAGCAGGGGAGTAAAGGGCACAGATACGCAGTATTTT.

CDR3 protein: CASTGNYEQYF. The CDR3 DNA follows: TGTGCCAGCACGGGGAACTACGAGCAGTACTTC. This chain connects TRBV6-5 to TRBJ2-7; a weak D match, TRBD2 (5 bases). V lost 7 bases and J 3 bases, leaving 7 bases between the germline ends. Looked up from germline, CDR1 is MNHEY and CDR2 is SVGAGI. This CDR3 region has 11 residues.

The chain has TRBV9 and TRBJ2-5; 9 bases match TRBD1. V shed 3 bases and J 3 bases; nucleotides not matched to a gene: 0. Germline CDR1 reads SGDLS; CDR2 reads YYNGEE. The CDR3 loop spans 13 amino acids. The CDR3 spells CASSGTGEETQYF. In DNA, the CDR3 is TGTGCCAGCAGCGGGACAGGGGAAGAGACCCAGTACTTC.

The chain has TRBV10-3 and TRBJ2-1; tentatively, D is TRBD1 (5 bases). In germline, CDR1 is ENHRY, CDR2 SYGVKD. The CDR3 is 13 amino acids. With 6 bases removed from V and 4 bases from J, the gap between germline ends came to 10 bases. The CDR3 sequence is CAISPTDYNEQFF. In nucleotides, the CDR3 is TGTGCCATCAGCCCGACAGATTACAATGAGCAGTTCTTC.